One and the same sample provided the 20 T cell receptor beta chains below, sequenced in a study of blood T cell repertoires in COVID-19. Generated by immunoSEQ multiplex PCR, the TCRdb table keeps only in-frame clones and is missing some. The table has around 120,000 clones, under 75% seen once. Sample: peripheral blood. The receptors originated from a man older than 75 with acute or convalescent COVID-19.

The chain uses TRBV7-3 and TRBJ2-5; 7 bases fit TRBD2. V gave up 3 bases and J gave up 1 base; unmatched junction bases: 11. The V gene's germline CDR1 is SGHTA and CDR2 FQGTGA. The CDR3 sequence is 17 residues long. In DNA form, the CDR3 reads TGTGCCAGCAGCTTGGGGCCAACTCTAGCGGTCCAAGAGACCCAGTACTTC. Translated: CASSLGPTLAVQETQYF.

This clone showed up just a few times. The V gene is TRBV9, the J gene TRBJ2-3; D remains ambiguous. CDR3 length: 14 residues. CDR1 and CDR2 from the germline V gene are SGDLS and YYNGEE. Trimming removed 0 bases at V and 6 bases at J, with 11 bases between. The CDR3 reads CASSVGINEDTQYF. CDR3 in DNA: TGTGCCAGCAGCGTAGGTATTAATGAGGATACGCAGTATTTT.

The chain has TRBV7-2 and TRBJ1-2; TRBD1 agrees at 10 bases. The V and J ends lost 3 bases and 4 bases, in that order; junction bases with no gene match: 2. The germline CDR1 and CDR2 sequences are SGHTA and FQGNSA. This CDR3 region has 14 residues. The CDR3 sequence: CASSLDRGSYGYTF. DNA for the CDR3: TGTGCCAGCAGCTTGGACAGGGGGTCCTATGGCTACACCTTC.

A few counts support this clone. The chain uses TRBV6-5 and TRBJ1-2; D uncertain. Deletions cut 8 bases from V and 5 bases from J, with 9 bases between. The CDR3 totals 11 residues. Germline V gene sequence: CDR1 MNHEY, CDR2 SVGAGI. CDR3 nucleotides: TGTGCCAGCTTCAGCGGGTATGGCTACACCTTC. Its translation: CASFSGYGYTF.

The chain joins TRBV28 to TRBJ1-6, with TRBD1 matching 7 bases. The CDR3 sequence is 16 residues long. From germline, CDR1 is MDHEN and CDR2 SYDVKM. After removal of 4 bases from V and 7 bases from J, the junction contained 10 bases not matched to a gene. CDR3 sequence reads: CASSSRQGSRNSPLHF. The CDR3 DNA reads TGTGCCAGCAGTTCACGACAGGGTTCGAGGAATTCACCCCTCCACTTT.

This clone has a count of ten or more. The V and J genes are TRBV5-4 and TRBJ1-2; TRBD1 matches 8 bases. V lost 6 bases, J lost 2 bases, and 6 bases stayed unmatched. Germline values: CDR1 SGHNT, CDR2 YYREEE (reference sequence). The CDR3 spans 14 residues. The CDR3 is CASTTGTGNYGYTF. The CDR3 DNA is TGTGCCAGCACCACCGGGACAGGAAACTATGGCTACACCTTC.

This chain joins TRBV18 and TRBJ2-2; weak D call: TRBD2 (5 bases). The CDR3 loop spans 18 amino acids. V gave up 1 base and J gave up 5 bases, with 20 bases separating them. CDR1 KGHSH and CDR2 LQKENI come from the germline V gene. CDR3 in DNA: TGTGCCAGCTCACCACAAGCGGAGCCAGGTGTGAGAACCGGGGAGCTGTTTTTT. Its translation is CASSPQAEPGVRTGELFF.

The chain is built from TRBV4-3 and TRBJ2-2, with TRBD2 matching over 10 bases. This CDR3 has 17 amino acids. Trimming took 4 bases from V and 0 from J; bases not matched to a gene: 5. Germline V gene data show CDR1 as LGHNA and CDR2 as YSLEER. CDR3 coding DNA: TGCGCCAGCAGCCCAGGGACTAGCGCCTCGAACACCGGGGAGCTGTTTTTT. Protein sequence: CASSPGTSASNTGELFF.

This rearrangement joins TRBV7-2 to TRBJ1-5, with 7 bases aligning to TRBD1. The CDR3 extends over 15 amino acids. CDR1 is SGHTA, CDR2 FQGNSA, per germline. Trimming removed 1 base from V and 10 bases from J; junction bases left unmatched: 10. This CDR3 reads CASSLDGGGGLPQHF. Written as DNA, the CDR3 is TGTGCCAGCAGCTTAGACGGAGGGGGCGGGCTCCCCCAGCATTTT.

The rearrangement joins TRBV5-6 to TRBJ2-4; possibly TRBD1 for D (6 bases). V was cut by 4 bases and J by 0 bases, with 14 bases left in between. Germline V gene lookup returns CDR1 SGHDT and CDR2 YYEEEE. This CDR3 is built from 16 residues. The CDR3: CASSQGQILAKNIQYF. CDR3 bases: TGTGCCAGCAGCCAAGGACAGATCCTAGCCAAAAACATTCAGTACTTC.

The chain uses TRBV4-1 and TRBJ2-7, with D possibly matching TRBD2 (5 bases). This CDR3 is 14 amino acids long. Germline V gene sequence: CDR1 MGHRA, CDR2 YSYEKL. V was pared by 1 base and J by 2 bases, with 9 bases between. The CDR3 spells CASSQVMRAYEQYF. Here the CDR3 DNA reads TGCGCCAGCAGCCAAGTAATGCGGGCCTACGAGCAGTACTTC.

The CDR3 region is CASSELAGGRGELFF. The DNA for the CDR3 is TGTGCCAGCAGTGAGCTAGCGGGAGGGCGCGGGGAGCTGTTTTTT. The chain joins TRBV6-1 to TRBJ2-2, with 12 bases identical to TRBD2. Trimming at V came to 3 bases and at J to 7 bases, leaving 3 bases not matched to a gene. The germline V gene encodes CDR1 MNHNS and CDR2 SASEGT. This CDR3 contains 15 residues.

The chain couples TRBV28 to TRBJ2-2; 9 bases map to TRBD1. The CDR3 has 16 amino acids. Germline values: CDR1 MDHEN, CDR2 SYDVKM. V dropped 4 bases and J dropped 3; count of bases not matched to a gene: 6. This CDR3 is CASSSTGGADTGELFF. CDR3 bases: TGTGCCAGCAGTTCTACAGGGGGCGCTGACACCGGGGAGCTGTTTTTT.

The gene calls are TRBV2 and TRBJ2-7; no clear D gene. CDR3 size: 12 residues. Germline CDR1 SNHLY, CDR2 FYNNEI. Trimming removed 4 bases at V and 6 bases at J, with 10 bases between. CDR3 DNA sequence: TGTGCCAGCAGTGTGAAAGTGCGCGAGCAGTACTTC. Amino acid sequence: CASSVKVREQYF.

The CDR3 nucleotides read TGTGCCAGCAGCTTGGTTCTGTCTAGCACAGATACGCAGTATTTT. Translating it yields CASSLVLSSTDTQYF. V usage is TRBV5-4 and J usage is TRBJ2-3; D not certain. The CDR3 runs 15 residues. The germline V gene has CDR1 SGHNT and CDR2 YYREEE (reference sequence). The V and J ends lost 0 bases and 0 bases respectively, with 8 bases between them.

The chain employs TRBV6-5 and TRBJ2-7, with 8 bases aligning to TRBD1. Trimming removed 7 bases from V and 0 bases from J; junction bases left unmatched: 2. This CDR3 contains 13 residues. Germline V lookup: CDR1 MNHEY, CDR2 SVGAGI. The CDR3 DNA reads TGTGCCAGCAAGCAGGGGGCCTCCTACGAGCAGTACTTC. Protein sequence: CASKQGASYEQYF.

The DNA for the CDR3 is TGTGCCAGCAGCTCCTCAGTGGGGGGCTCTGGAAACACCATATATTTT. Translation: CASSSSVGGSGNTIYF. The chain combines TRBV7-9 with TRBJ1-3; a weak D match, TRBD1 (5 bases). Deletions cut 4 bases from V and 0 bases from J, with 13 bases between. CDR3 length: 16 residues. Germline values: CDR1 SEHNR, CDR2 FQNEAQ (reference sequence).

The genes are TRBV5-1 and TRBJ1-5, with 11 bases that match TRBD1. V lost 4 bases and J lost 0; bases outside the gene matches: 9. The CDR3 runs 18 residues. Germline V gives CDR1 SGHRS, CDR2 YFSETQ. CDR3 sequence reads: CASSVGQGAAYSNQPQHF. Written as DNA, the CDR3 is TGCGCCAGCAGCGTTGGACAGGGGGCCGCCTATAGCAATCAGCCCCAGCATTTT.

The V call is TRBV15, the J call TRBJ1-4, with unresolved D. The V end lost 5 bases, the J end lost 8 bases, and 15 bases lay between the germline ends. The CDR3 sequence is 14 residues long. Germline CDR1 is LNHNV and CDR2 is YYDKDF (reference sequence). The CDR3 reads CATSPRRNGEKLFF. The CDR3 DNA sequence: TGTGCCACCAGCCCCCGGAGGAATGGCGAAAAACTGTTTTTT.

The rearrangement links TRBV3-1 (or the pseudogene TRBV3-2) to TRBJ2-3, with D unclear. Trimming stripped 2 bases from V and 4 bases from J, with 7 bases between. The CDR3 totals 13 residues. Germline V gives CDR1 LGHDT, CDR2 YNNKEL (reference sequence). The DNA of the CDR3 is TGTGCCAGCAGCCAAAGAGGCTCAGATACGCAGTATTTT. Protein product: CASSQRGSDTQYF.